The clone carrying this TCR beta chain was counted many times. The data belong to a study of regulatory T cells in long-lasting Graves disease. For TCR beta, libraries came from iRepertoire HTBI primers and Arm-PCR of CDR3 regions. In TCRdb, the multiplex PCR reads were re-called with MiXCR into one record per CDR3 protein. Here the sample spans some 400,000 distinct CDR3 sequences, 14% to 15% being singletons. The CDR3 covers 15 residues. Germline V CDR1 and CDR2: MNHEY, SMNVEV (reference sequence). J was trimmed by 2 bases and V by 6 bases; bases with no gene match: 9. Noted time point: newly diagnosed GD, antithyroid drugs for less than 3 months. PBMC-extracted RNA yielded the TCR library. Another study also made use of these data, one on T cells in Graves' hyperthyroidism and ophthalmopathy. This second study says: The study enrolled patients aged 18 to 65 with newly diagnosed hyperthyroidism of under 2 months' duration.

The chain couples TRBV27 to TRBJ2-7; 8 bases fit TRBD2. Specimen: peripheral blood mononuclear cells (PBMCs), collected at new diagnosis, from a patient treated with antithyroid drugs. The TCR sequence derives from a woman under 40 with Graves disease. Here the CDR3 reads CASRSRLALTYEQYF. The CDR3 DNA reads TGTGCCAGCAGATCTAGACTAGCGTTAACCTACGAGCAGTACTTC.